The rows below give T cell receptor beta chains drawn from one sample of a study of T cells in Graves' hyperthyroidism and ophthalmopathy. TCRdb fed the multiplex PCR reads into MiXCR, producing one record per CDR3 protein. The sample includes fewer than 500,000 distinct CDR3 sequences, roughly 14% seen only once; the top ten take approximately 13%. Input material: blood. The source of these receptors is a man younger than 35 with Graves' ophthalmopathy. Each CDR3 is given without its conserved first and last residue. A D gene is named only where the DNA matches it firmly.

d_call: .; v_call: TRBV7-9; cdr3_aa: ASSPVVGTEAF
d_call: TRBD2; v_call: TRBV18; cdr3_aa: ASSPLAGGEQF
d_call: TRBD1; v_call: TRBV27; cdr3_aa: ASSHTRFRGSVYEQY
d_call: .; v_call: TRBV5-8; cdr3_aa: ASSPPEQGWINEQF
d_call: TRBD1; v_call: TRBV13; cdr3_aa: ASSVRQGGSTGELF
d_call: TRBD2; v_call: TRBV12-3/TRBV12-4; cdr3_aa: ASSLRFGGRGEETQY
d_call: TRBD2; v_call: TRBV11-2; cdr3_aa: ASSLVSLAGPSTDTQY
d_call: .; v_call: TRBV29-1; cdr3_aa: SVEVTLNTGELF
d_call: .; v_call: TRBV27; cdr3_aa: ASSLGDGNGYT
d_call: TRBD1; v_call: TRBV4-2; cdr3_aa: ASSRQTGGVNTEAF
d_call: .; v_call: TRBV5-1; cdr3_aa: ASSLVTSGTEAF
d_call: .; v_call: TRBV7-8; cdr3_aa: ASSSPGGLGQPQH
d_call: TRBD1; v_call: TRBV27; cdr3_aa: ATSRTGRPSGVNTEAF
d_call: TRBD1; v_call: TRBV19; cdr3_aa: ASSIDAGQGEAF
d_call: .; v_call: TRBV20-1; cdr3_aa: SARDLTNSRGYNYEQY
d_call: .; v_call: TRBV29-1; cdr3_aa: SVDRTVQETQY
d_call: .; v_call: TRBV19; cdr3_aa: ASGGTGNTEAF
d_call: .; v_call: TRBV27; cdr3_aa: ASSRTGHRDGYT
d_call: .; v_call: TRBV7-9; cdr3_aa: ASSLLGHGYT
d_call: .; v_call: TRBV5-1; cdr3_aa: ASSLEIAKNIQY
d_call: TRBD2; v_call: TRBV5-1; cdr3_aa: ASSLGVVAGGPFETQY
d_call: .; v_call: TRBV11-2; cdr3_aa: ASSLADGSSYEQY
d_call: TRBD1; v_call: TRBV27; cdr3_aa: ASSPTGSRSTF
d_call: .; v_call: TRBV27; cdr3_aa: ASSPYVGSANYGYT
d_call: TRBD2; v_call: TRBV10-3; cdr3_aa: AISPGLAGGYTGELF
d_call: TRBD2; v_call: TRBV11-3; cdr3_aa: ASSHGGGASTDTQY
d_call: .; v_call: TRBV18; cdr3_aa: ASSPRTVNNSPLH
d_call: .; v_call: TRBV11-2; cdr3_aa: ASSLHYSGRISYEQY
d_call: TRBD2; v_call: TRBV19; cdr3_aa: ATSAGGWETQY
d_call: .; v_call: TRBV12-5; cdr3_aa: ASGFHLTAHVASTNEKLF
d_call: TRBD1; v_call: TRBV6-1; cdr3_aa: ASRPLTGGLVYEQF
d_call: .; v_call: TRBV27; cdr3_aa: ASSSARQKETQY
d_call: .; v_call: TRBV11-2; cdr3_aa: ASSSTLSPQTDTQY
d_call: .; v_call: TRBV5-8; cdr3_aa: ASSLRWDSPLH
d_call: TRBD1; v_call: TRBV27; cdr3_aa: ASSVTGVDNSPLH